Listed below are T cell receptor beta chains from one sample, sequenced in a study of blood T cell repertoires in COVID-19. Clones were sequenced by immunoSEQ multiplex PCR, and TCRdb holds only the in-frame ones, with some missing. The table records over 70,000 clones, roughly 84% of them present only once. The sequenced material came from peripheral blood. These receptors all stem from a man aged 60 to 75 with COVID-19, enrolled during active disease. Both conserved end residues are part of each CDR3. Each record gives: J gene, D gene, V gene, clone size, CDR3 DNA, CDR3 protein. A D gene is named only where the DNA matches it firmly. Clone size is stated in some rows and not others, as once, few, many or a class when expanded.

J: TRBJ2-7
D: -
V: TRBV7-3
size: once
DNA: TGTGCCAGCAGCTTATTTGGGGGGGCGTACGAGCAGTACTTC
CDR3: CASSLFGGAYEQYF

J: TRBJ1-2
D: -
V: TRBV6-5
size: -
DNA: TGTGCCAGCAGTTACTCCCACAGGGACTATGGCTACACCTTC
CDR3: CASSYSHRDYGYTF

J: TRBJ2-3
D: TRBD2
V: TRBV3-1/TRBV3-2
size: -
DNA: TGTGCCAGCTCGAGCGGGAGAAGGGAGAACACAGATACGCAGTATTTT
CDR3: CASSSGRRENTDTQYF

J: TRBJ2-7
D: -
V: TRBV6-6
size: -
DNA: TGTGCCAGCAGCTCCCCCGGGTCCTACGAGCAGTACTTC
CDR3: CASSSPGSYEQYF

J: TRBJ2-1
D: -
V: TRBV29-1
size: -
DNA: TGCAGCGTTGAAGGGCTGGACTACACCTACAATGAGCAGTTCTTC
CDR3: CSVEGLDYTYNEQFF

J: TRBJ1-1
D: TRBD1
V: TRBV3-1/TRBV3-2
size: -
DNA: TGTGCCAGCAGCCCCGGGACAGGGGGGAACACTGAAGCTTTCTTT
CDR3: CASSPGTGGNTEAFF

J: TRBJ2-3
D: -
V: TRBV6-2/TRBV6-3
size: -
DNA: TGTGCCAGCAGTGGCGGTGGGGGCGTCGCAGATACGCAGTATTTT
CDR3: CASSGGGGVADTQYF

J: TRBJ1-5
D: -
V: TRBV2
size: -
DNA: TGTGCCAGCAGTGGTAACAATCAGCCCCAGCATTTT
CDR3: CASSGNNQPQHF

J: TRBJ1-2
D: TRBD1
V: TRBV3-1/TRBV3-2
size: -
DNA: TGTGCCAGCAGCCTCTTAGGCCAGGGGGACTATGGCTACACCTTC
CDR3: CASSLLGQGDYGYTF

J: TRBJ2-7
D: -
V: TRBV11-2
size: -
DNA: TGTGCCAGCAGCTACGAGGTGGACTGGTCCTACGAGCAGTACTTC
CDR3: CASSYEVDWSYEQYF

J: TRBJ2-3
D: TRBD1
V: TRBV5-4
size: once
DNA: TGTGCCAGCAGCCCGACAGGGGGCTCTTACACAGATACGCAGTATTTT
CDR3: CASSPTGGSYTDTQYF

J: TRBJ2-1
D: -
V: TRBV10-3
size: -
DNA: TGTGCCATCAGTGTGGTAGCGGAGCAGTTCTTC
CDR3: CAISVVAEQFF

J: TRBJ2-1
D: -
V: TRBV18
size: once
DNA: TGTGCCAGCTCACCACCGGCGGCATACAATGAGCAGTTCTTC
CDR3: CASSPPAAYNEQFF

J: TRBJ1-6
D: -
V: TRBV14
size: -
DNA: TGTGCCAGCAGCCAAGAGCCAAGGCCGGGTTCACCCCTCCACTTT
CDR3: CASSQEPRPGSPLHF

J: TRBJ2-5
D: -
V: TRBV7-9
size: -
DNA: TGTGCCAGCAGCTTAGGAGCAGGAATAGAGACCCAGTACTTC
CDR3: CASSLGAGIETQYF

J: TRBJ1-3
D: -
V: TRBV28
size: -
DNA: TGTGCCAGCAGCCTTCCCCACGCGGGGGGAAACACCATATATTTT
CDR3: CASSLPHAGGNTIYF

J: TRBJ2-2
D: TRBD2
V: TRBV28
size: -
DNA: TGTGCCAGCAGTTTACTCGGGACTAGCGGGGGGAACACCGGGGAGCTGTTTTTT
CDR3: CASSLLGTSGGNTGELFF

J: TRBJ1-3
D: TRBD1
V: TRBV9
size: few
DNA: TGTGCCAGCAGCGCCGAAGAATACAGGGGCAACGCTGGAAACACCATATATTTT
CDR3: CASSAEEYRGNAGNTIYF

J: TRBJ1-1
D: -
V: TRBV28
size: -
DNA: TGTGCCAGCAGTTCATTCAGGGAAGTCACATCTGGGGGGTCTTTCTTT
CDR3: CASSSFREVTSGGSFF

J: TRBJ1-5
D: -
V: TRBV19
size: once
DNA: TGTGCCACCTGGGGGCAGGGGCAGCAGCCCCAGCATTTT
CDR3: CATWGQGQQPQHF

J: TRBJ2-3
D: TRBD2
V: TRBV4-2
size: -
DNA: TGTGCCAGCAGCCAAGCTGCTGGGACTAGCGGGGGGGCCTGGAGTGATACGCAGTATTTT
CDR3: CASSQAAGTSGGAWSDTQYF

J: TRBJ2-1
D: TRBD2
V: TRBV18
size: -
DNA: TGTGCCAGCTCACCACCGATCGGTAGCGGGAGTAACAATGAGCAGTTCTTC
CDR3: CASSPPIGSGSNNEQFF

J: TRBJ2-5
D: TRBD2
V: TRBV5-1
size: -
DNA: TGCGCCAGCAGCTTTGGTGGGACTAGCGGGACGGAAGAGACCCAGTACTTC
CDR3: CASSFGGTSGTEETQYF

J: TRBJ1-1
D: -
V: TRBV7-7
size: few
DNA: TGTGCCAGCAGCTTAGACAGGAACACTGAAGCTTTCTTT
CDR3: CASSLDRNTEAFF

J: TRBJ2-5
D: TRBD2
V: TRBV3-1/TRBV3-2
size: -
DNA: TGTGCCAGCATCACCTCGTGGGGACTAGCAGGACAAGAGACCCAGTACTTC
CDR3: CASITSWGLAGQETQYF

J: TRBJ1-1
D: TRBD1
V: TRBV10-1
size: -
DNA: TGCGCCAGCAGTCCGACAGGGGCGAACACTGAAGCTTTCTTT
CDR3: CASSPTGANTEAFF

J: TRBJ1-1
D: -
V: TRBV19
size: -
DNA: TGTGCCAGTAGTATAGAGCGGGTAGTCGCTGAAGCTTTCTTT
CDR3: CASSIERVVAEAFF

J: TRBJ1-2
D: -
V: TRBV29-1
size: -
DNA: TGCAGCGTTGGAGGTAATTTCGGGGAGGCGAATGGCTACACCTTC
CDR3: CSVGGNFGEANGYTF

J: TRBJ2-7
D: -
V: TRBV6-5
size: -
DNA: TGTGCCAGCAGCGGGTCGACCTACGAGCAGTACTTC
CDR3: CASSGSTYEQYF

J: TRBJ2-3
D: -
V: TRBV28
size: -
DNA: TGTGCCAGCAGAATCCCCGCGCGCACAGATACGCAGTATTTT
CDR3: CASRIPARTDTQYF

J: TRBJ1-1
D: -
V: TRBV11-3
size: -
DNA: TGTGCCAGCAGCTATCAGAGGGACACTGAAGCTTTCTTT
CDR3: CASSYQRDTEAFF

J: TRBJ2-3
D: -
V: TRBV3-1/TRBV3-2
size: -
DNA: TGTGCCAGCAGTCTGTACACAGATACGCAGTATTTT
CDR3: CASSLYTDTQYF

J: TRBJ1-4
D: -
V: TRBV7-2
size: -
DNA: TGTGCCAGCAGCTTTTGGAGTGCAGCTAATGAAAAACTGTTTTTT
CDR3: CASSFWSAANEKLFF

J: TRBJ2-2
D: -
V: TRBV12-1
size: -
DNA: TGTGCCAGCAGCTCGGAAAGATTAGCCGGGTTGAACACCGGGGAGCTGTTTTTT
CDR3: CASSSERLAGLNTGELFF

J: TRBJ2-7
D: -
V: TRBV11-2
size: -
DNA: TGTGCCAGCAGCTTAGACCGCAGGGTCAACTACGAGCAGTACTTC
CDR3: CASSLDRRVNYEQYF

J: TRBJ1-2
D: TRBD1
V: TRBV5-1
size: once
DNA: TGCGCCAGCAGCCCCCGGGACAGTGGAAATTCTGGCTACACCTTC
CDR3: CASSPRDSGNSGYTF

J: TRBJ1-3
D: -
V: TRBV4-1
size: -
DNA: TGCGCCAGCAGCCAAGAAGAGCGGCGACTCATATATTTT
CDR3: CASSQEERRLIYF

J: TRBJ2-2
D: -
V: TRBV6-6
size: -
DNA: TGTGCCAGCAGACGAGGACAGAACACCGGGGAGCTGTTTTTT
CDR3: CASRRGQNTGELFF

J: TRBJ2-7
D: -
V: TRBV7-3
size: -
DNA: TGTGCCAGCAGCACCAGAGCCGTTGGGGCCGAGCAGTACTTC
CDR3: CASSTRAVGAEQYF

J: TRBJ2-5
D: -
V: TRBV6-5
size: -
DNA: TGTGCCAGCAGTTACACCCTAGGACTTGGGGAGACCCAGTACTTC
CDR3: CASSYTLGLGETQYF

J: TRBJ2-7
D: TRBD2
V: TRBV14
size: -
DNA: TGTGCCAGCAGCCAGGCCGGGACTAGCTTCGCGCAGTACTTC
CDR3: CASSQAGTSFAQYF

J: TRBJ1-1
D: -
V: TRBV10-1
size: -
DNA: TGCGCCAGCAGTGACAGGGCCACTGAAGCTTTCTTT
CDR3: CASSDRATEAFF

J: TRBJ2-1
D: TRBD2
V: TRBV7-9
size: -
DNA: TGTGCCAGCAGCCAAACCGGGACTAGCGGGAGGGGCAATGAGCAGTTCTTC
CDR3: CASSQTGTSGRGNEQFF

J: TRBJ1-2
D: -
V: TRBV2
size: -
DNA: TGTGCCAGCAGGGGGAATCGGGGAAACTATGGCTACACCTTC
CDR3: CASRGNRGNYGYTF

J: TRBJ2-2
D: TRBD1
V: TRBV5-1
size: once
DNA: TGCGCCAGCAGCTTGAGGGGGCTTGGGGACACCGGGGAGCTGTTTTTT
CDR3: CASSLRGLGDTGELFF

J: TRBJ1-5
D: -
V: TRBV18
size: once
DNA: TGTGCCAGCTCACCGATACCGATGACCTCCACTATCAGCCCCCAGCATTTT
CDR3: CASSPIPMTSTISPQHF

J: TRBJ2-7
D: -
V: TRBV7-7
size: -
DNA: TGTGCCAGCAGCCGTCACCGCCCCCTACAGAGCTCCTACGAGCAGTACTTC
CDR3: CASSRHRPLQSSYEQYF

J: TRBJ2-7
D: -
V: TRBV6-5
size: -
DNA: TGTGCCAGCAGTTACTCTGGGGGCGGCGGCTACGAGCAGTACTTC
CDR3: CASSYSGGGGYEQYF

J: TRBJ1-6
D: -
V: TRBV12-3/TRBV12-4
size: -
DNA: TGTGCCAGCACCCGGACAGATTTCTCACCCCTCCACTTT
CDR3: CASTRTDFSPLHF

J: TRBJ2-7
D: -
V: TRBV2
size: few
DNA: TGTGCCAGCAGTAGCATGTACCCCTACGAGCAGTACTTC
CDR3: CASSSMYPYEQYF

J: TRBJ2-7
D: TRBD2
V: TRBV5-4
size: -
DNA: TGTGCCAGCAGCTTTAGCGGGACCAACTACGAGCAGTACTTC
CDR3: CASSFSGTNYEQYF

J: TRBJ1-5
D: -
V: TRBV30
size: -
DNA: TGTGCCCTTGGACTGGGAGGAAATCAGCCCCAGCATTTT
CDR3: CALGLGGNQPQHF

J: TRBJ2-5
D: TRBD2
V: TRBV5-6
size: -
DNA: TGTGCCAGCAGCTTCGGTCTAGCGGGGAACCAAGAGACCCAGTACTTC
CDR3: CASSFGLAGNQETQYF

J: TRBJ1-2
D: -
V: TRBV3-1/TRBV3-2
size: many
DNA: TGTGCCAGCAGCCAAGACGGGAGCACTCCCTATGGCTACACCTTC
CDR3: CASSQDGSTPYGYTF

J: TRBJ2-1
D: -
V: TRBV5-1
size: -
DNA: TGCGCCAGCAGCGGAACGGACAGAGAGAACAATGAGCAGTTCTTC
CDR3: CASSGTDRENNEQFF

J: TRBJ1-1
D: -
V: TRBV6-1
size: -
DNA: TGTGCCAGCAGTTCCCCGGACAGCCGAGAGGCTGAAGCTTTCTTT
CDR3: CASSSPDSREAEAFF

J: TRBJ2-7
D: TRBD2
V: TRBV15
size: -
DNA: TGTGCCACCAGCAGAGAAAAAGGGGCGGGAGAGATTTACGAGCAGTACTTC
CDR3: CATSREKGAGEIYEQYF